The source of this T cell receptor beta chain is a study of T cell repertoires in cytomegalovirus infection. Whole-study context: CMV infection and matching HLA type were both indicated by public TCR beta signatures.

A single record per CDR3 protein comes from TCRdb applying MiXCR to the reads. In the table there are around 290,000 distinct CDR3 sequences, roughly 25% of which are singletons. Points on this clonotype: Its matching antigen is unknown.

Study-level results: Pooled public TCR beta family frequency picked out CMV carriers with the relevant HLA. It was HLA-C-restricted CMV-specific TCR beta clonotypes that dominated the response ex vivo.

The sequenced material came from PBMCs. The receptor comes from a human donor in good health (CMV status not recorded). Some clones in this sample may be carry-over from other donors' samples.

The CDR3 sequence: CASSPSGGTNQPQHF. Here the CDR3 DNA reads TGTGCCAGCAGCCCTTCAGGGGGCACGAATCAGCCCCAGCATTTT. The rearrangement links TRBV7-9 to TRBJ1-5; 8 bases match TRBD1. The CDR3 is made up of 15 amino acids. V lost 5 bases, J lost 4 bases, and 7 bases stayed unmatched. Germline loops: CDR1 SEHNR, CDR2 FQNEAQ (reference sequence). The full variable domain, in which reference TRBV7-9 and TRBJ1-5 provide the parts outside the CDR3, is DTGVSQNPRHKITKRGQNVTFRCDPISEHNRLYWYRQTLGQGPEFLTYFQNEAQLEKSRLLSDRFSAERPKGSFSTLEIQRTEQGDSAMYLCASSPSGGTNQPQHFGDGTRLSIL.